This T cell receptor (beta chain) is drawn from a study of OX40 agonist ivuxolimab in advanced cancers. The wider study: Those enrolled were 82.7% male, with a mean age of around 57 years and ages from 23 to 79. Earlier treatment with anti-PD-1, anti-PD-L1 or anti-CTLA-4 was permitted, and around 36% had received some. Study findings and constraints: The work left the antigen specificity of expanded peripheral T cells undetermined.

TCRdb's copy holds only in-frame clones and misses some; the assay was immunoSEQ multiplex PCR. The data contain 95,000 to 150,000 clones, about 93% of them seen just once; the ten biggest clones take up approximately 0.15%. Turning to this clone: Its target is unknown.

Trimming took 2 bases from V and 3 from J, leaving 8 bases between them. The CDR3 has 14 residues. Germline-derived CDR1 and CDR2 are MNHNS and SASEGT. Systemic immunosuppression or autoimmune disease history was grounds to exclude patients. This material consisted of CD4+ or CD8+ T cells sorted from blood, taken in a trial of the OX40 agonist ivuxolimab. The chain joins TRBV6-1 to TRBJ2-1; maybe TRBD2 (7 bases). The receptor's source is an adult with an advanced solid tumor such as melanoma, head and neck, liver or kidney cancer. For the CDR3, the DNA is TGTGCCAGCAGTGAAAGGGGGGGCTACAATGAGCAGTTCTTC. This encodes CASSERGGYNEQFF.